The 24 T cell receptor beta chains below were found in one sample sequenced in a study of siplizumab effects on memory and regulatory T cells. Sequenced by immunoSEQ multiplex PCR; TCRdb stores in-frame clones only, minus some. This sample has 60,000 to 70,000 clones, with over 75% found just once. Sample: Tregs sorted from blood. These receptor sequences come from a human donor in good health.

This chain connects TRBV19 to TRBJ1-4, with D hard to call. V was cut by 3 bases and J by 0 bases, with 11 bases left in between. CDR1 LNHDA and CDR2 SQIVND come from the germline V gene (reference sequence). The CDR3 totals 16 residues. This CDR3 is CASSIRTGATNEKLFF. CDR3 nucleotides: TGTGCCAGTAGTATCAGGACCGGTGCAACTAATGAAAAACTGTTTTTT.

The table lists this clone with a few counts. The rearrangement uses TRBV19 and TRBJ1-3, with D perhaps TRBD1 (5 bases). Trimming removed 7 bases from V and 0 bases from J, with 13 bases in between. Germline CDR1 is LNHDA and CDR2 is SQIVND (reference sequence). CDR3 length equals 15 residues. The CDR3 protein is CASKNRGNSGNTIYF. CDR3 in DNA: TGTGCCAGTAAGAATCGGGGCAACTCTGGAAACACCATATATTTT. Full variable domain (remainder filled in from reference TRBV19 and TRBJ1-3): DGGITQSPKYLFRKEGQNVTLSCEQNLNHDAMYWYRQDPGQGLRLIYYSQIVNDFQKGDIAEGYSVSREKKESFPLTVTSAQKNPTAFYLCASKNRGNSGNTIYFGEGSWLTVV.

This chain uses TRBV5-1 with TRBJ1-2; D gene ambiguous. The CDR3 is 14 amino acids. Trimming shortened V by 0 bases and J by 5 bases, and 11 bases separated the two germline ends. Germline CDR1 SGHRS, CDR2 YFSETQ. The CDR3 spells CASSLEGQIYGYTF. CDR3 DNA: TGCGCCAGCAGCTTGGAAGGGCAGATTTATGGCTACACCTTC.

CDR3 in DNA: TGTGCCAGCAGCTTAGCCCAGACTAGCGGGAGGGCCCCCTACGAGCAGTACTTC. Translating gives CASSLAQTSGRAPYEQYF. The genes are TRBV7-8 and TRBJ2-7; 14 nucleotides align to TRBD2. V gave up 0 bases and J gave up 2 bases; unmatched junction bases: 6. Germline-derived CDR1 and CDR2 are SGHVS and FQNEAQ. The CDR3 is 18 amino acids. The variable domain in full, completed from reference TRBV7-8 and TRBJ2-7, reads GAGVSQSPRYKVAKRGQDVALRCDPISGHVSLFWYQQALGQGPEFLTYFQNEAQLDKSGLPSDRFFAERPEGSVSTLKIQRTQQEDSAVYLCASSLAQTSGRAPYEQYFGPGTRLTVT.

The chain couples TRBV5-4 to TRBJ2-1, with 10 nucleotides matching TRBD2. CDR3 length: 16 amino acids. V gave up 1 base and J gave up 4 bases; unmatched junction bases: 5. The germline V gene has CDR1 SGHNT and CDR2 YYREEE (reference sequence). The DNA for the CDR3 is TGTGCCAGCAGCTTGCCTCGGACTAGCGGTTACAATGAGCAGTTCTTC. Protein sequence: CASSLPRTSGYNEQFF.

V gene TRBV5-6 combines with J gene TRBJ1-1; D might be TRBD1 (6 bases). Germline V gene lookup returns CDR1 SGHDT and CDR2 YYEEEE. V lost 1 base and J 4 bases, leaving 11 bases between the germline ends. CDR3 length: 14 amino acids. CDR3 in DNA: TGTGCCAGCAGCTTGCGCGGGGGCGGCACTGAAGCTTTCTTT. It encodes CASSLRGGGTEAFF.

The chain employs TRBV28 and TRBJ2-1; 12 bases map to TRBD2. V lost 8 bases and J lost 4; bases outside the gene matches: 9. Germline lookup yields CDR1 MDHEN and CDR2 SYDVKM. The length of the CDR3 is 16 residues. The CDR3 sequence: CASQIGLAGIYNEQFF. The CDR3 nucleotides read TGTGCCAGCCAGATAGGACTAGCGGGAATATACAATGAGCAGTTCTTC. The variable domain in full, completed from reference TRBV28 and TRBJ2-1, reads DVKVTQSSRYLVKRTGEKVFLECVQDMDHENMFWYRQDPGLGLRLIYFSYDVKMKEKGDIPEGYSVSREKKERFSLILESASTNQTSMYLCASQIGLAGIYNEQFFGPGTRLTVL.

The CDR3 is CASSPRPASSSYNEQFF. The CDR3 bases are TGTGCCAGCAGCCCCCGACCAGCGTCGAGCTCCTACAATGAGCAGTTCTTC. The J gene is TRBJ2-1, the V gene TRBV11-2; D is undetermined. Germline CDR1 reads SGHAT; CDR2 reads FQNNGV. The V and J ends lost 5 bases and 0 bases respectively, with 17 bases between them. The CDR3 runs to 17 residues.

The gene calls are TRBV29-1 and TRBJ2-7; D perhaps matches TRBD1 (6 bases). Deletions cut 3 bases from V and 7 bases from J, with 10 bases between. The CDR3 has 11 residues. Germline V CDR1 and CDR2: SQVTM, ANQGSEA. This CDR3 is CSVEKGVEQYF. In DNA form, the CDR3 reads TGCAGCGTTGAGAAGGGGGTTGAGCAGTACTTC.

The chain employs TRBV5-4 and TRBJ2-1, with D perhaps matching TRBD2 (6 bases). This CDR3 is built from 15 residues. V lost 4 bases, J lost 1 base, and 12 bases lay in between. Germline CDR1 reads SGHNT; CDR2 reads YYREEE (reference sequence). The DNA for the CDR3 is TGTGCCAGCAGCCGGGGTAGCGGATCCTACAATGAGCAGTTCTTC. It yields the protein CASSRGSGSYNEQFF.

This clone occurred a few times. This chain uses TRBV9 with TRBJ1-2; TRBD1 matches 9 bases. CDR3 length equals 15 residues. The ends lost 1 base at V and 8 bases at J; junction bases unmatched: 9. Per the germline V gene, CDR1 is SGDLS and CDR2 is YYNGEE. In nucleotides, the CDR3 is TGTGCCAGCAGCGTAACCGGGACAGGGCCGGGAGGCTACACCTTC. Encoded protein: CASSVTGTGPGGYTF.

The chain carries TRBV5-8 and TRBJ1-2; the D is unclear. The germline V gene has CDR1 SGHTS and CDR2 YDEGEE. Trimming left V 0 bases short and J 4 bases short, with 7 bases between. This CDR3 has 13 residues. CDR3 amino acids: CASSLAGFYGYTF. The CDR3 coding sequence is TGTGCCAGCAGCTTGGCGGGCTTCTATGGCTACACCTTC.

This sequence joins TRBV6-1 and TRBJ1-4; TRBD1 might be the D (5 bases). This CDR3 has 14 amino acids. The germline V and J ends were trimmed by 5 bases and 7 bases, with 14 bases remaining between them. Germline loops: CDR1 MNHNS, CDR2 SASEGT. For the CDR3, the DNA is TGTGCCAGCAGTCGAGGGACCGGGAGTGAAAAACTGTTTTTT. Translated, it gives CASSRGTGSEKLFF.

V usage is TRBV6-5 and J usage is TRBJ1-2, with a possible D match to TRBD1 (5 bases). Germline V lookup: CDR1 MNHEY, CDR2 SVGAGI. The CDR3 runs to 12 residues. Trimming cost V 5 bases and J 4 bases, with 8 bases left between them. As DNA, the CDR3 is TGTGCCAGCAGTACGACAGCCTATGGCTACACCTTC. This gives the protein CASSTTAYGYTF.

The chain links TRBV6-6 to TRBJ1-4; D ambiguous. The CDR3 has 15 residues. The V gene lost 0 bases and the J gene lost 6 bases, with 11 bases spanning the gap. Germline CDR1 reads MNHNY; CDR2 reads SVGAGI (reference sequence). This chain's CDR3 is CASSYSPPRDEKLFF. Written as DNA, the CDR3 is TGTGCCAGCAGTTACTCCCCGCCGCGGGATGAAAAACTGTTTTTT.

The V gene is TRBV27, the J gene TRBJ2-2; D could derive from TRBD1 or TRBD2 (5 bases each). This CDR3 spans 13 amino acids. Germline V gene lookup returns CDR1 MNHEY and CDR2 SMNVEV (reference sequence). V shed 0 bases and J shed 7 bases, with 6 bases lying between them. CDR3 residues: CASSLSRGGELFF. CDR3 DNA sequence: TGTGCCAGCAGTTTATCGAGGGGCGGGGAGCTGTTTTTT.

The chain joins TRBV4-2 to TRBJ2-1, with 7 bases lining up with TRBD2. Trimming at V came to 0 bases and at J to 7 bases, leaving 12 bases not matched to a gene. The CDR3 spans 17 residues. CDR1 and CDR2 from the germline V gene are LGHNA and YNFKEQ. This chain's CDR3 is CASSQDRLAETGNEQFF. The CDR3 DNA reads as TGTGCCAGCAGCCAAGATCGGCTAGCGGAAACGGGGAATGAGCAGTTCTTC.

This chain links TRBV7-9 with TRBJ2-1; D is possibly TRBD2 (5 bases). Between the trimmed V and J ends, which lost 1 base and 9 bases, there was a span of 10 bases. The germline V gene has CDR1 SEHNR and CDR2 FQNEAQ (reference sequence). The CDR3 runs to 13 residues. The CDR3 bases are TGTGCCAGCAGCTTAGGAGGGATCGGTGAGCAGTTCTTC. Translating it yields CASSLGGIGEQFF.

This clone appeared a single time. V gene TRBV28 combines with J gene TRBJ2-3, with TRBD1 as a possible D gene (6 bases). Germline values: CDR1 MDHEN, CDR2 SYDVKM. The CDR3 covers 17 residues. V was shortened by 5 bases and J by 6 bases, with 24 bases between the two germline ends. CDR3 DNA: TGTGCCAGCAGTCCGGTAGGGACATTTCTCCCGGGGGATACGCAGTATTTT. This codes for CASSPVGTFLPGDTQYF. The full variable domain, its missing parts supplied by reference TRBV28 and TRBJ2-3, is DVKVTQSSRYLVKRTGEKVFLECVQDMDHENMFWYRQDPGLGLRLIYFSYDVKMKEKGDIPEGYSVSREKKERFSLILESASTNQTSMYLCASSPVGTFLPGDTQYFGPGTRLTVL.

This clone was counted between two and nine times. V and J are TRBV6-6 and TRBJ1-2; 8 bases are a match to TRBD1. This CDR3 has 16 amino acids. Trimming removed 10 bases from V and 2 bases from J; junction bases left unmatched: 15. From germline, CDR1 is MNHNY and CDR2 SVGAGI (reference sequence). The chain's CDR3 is CATRTGRPGGNYGYTF. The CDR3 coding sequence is TGTGCCACCCGGACAGGGAGGCCGGGGGGCAACTATGGCTACACCTTC.

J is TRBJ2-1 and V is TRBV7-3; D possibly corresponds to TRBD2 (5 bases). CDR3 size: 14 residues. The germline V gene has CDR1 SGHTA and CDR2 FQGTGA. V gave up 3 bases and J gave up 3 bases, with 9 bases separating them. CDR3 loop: CASSLVGSYNEQFF. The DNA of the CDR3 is TGTGCCAGCAGCTTGGTTGGGAGCTACAATGAGCAGTTCTTC.

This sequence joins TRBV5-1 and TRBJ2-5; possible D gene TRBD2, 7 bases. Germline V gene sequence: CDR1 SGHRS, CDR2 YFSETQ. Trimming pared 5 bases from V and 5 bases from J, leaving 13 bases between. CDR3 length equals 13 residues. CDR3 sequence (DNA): TGCGCCAGCAGGGGGGGGGCCGAGGAGACCCAGTACTTC. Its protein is CASRGGAEETQYF. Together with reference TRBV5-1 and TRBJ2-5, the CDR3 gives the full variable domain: KAGVTQTPRYLIKTRGQQVTLSCSPISGHRSVSWYQQTPGQGLQFLFEYFSETQRNKGNFPGRFSGRQFSNSRSEMNVSTLELGDSALYLCASRGGAEETQYFGPGTRLLVL.

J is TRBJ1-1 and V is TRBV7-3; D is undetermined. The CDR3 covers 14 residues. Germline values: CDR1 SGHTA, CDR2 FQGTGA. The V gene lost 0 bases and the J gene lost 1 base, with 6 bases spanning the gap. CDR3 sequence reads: CASSLTSTNTEAFF. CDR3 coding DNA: TGTGCCAGCAGCTTAACGTCCACGAACACTGAAGCTTTCTTT. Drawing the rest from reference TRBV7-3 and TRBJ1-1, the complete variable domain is GAGVSQTPSNKVTEKGKYVELRCDPISGHTALYWYRQSLGQGPEFLIYFQGTGAADDSGLPNDRFFAVRPEGSVSTLKIQRTERGDSAVYLCASSLTSTNTEAFFGQGTRLTVV.

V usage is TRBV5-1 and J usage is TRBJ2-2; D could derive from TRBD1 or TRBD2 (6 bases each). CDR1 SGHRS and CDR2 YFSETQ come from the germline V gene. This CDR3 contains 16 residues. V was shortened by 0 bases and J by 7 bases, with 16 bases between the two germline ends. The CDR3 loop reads CASSLAGTRGGGELFF. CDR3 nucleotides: TGCGCCAGCAGCTTGGCGGGGACCAGGGGAGGCGGGGAGCTGTTTTTT.